The clone carrying this TCR beta chain came up a few times. Antigen specificity is unknown. This sample is part of a study of cytomegalovirus exposure and HLA in healthy donors. Study-wide results and caveats: In an earlier analysis, productive rearrangement rates for most beta V segments clustered near 87% or 30%. Later analysis demonstrated an association between a missense DCLRE1C variant and TCR beta V- and J-gene trimming. In a later analysis, HLA-C alleles had the fewest associated TCRs, DRB1 alleles the most.

The CDR3 sequence is 17 residues long. Germline lookup yields CDR1 MNHNS and CDR2 SASEGT. V lost 1 base and J lost 3, with 18 bases in between. Primers for the PCR totalled 60 Vbeta and 13 Jbeta. Clones were sequenced by immunoSEQ multiplex PCR, and TCRdb holds only the in-frame ones, with some missing. Of 110,000 or so clones listed, roughly 70% are singletons. The sample was PBMCs. The chain uses TRBV6-1 and TRBJ1-1; D gene uncertain. The TCR originated in a man between 18 and 29 years old in good health and CMV-seropositive. The DNA for the CDR3 is TGTGCCAGCAGTGAAGTCAGGATCTCGTTTGTAGACACTGAAGCTTTCTTT. Translated, it gives CASSEVRISFVDTEAFF.